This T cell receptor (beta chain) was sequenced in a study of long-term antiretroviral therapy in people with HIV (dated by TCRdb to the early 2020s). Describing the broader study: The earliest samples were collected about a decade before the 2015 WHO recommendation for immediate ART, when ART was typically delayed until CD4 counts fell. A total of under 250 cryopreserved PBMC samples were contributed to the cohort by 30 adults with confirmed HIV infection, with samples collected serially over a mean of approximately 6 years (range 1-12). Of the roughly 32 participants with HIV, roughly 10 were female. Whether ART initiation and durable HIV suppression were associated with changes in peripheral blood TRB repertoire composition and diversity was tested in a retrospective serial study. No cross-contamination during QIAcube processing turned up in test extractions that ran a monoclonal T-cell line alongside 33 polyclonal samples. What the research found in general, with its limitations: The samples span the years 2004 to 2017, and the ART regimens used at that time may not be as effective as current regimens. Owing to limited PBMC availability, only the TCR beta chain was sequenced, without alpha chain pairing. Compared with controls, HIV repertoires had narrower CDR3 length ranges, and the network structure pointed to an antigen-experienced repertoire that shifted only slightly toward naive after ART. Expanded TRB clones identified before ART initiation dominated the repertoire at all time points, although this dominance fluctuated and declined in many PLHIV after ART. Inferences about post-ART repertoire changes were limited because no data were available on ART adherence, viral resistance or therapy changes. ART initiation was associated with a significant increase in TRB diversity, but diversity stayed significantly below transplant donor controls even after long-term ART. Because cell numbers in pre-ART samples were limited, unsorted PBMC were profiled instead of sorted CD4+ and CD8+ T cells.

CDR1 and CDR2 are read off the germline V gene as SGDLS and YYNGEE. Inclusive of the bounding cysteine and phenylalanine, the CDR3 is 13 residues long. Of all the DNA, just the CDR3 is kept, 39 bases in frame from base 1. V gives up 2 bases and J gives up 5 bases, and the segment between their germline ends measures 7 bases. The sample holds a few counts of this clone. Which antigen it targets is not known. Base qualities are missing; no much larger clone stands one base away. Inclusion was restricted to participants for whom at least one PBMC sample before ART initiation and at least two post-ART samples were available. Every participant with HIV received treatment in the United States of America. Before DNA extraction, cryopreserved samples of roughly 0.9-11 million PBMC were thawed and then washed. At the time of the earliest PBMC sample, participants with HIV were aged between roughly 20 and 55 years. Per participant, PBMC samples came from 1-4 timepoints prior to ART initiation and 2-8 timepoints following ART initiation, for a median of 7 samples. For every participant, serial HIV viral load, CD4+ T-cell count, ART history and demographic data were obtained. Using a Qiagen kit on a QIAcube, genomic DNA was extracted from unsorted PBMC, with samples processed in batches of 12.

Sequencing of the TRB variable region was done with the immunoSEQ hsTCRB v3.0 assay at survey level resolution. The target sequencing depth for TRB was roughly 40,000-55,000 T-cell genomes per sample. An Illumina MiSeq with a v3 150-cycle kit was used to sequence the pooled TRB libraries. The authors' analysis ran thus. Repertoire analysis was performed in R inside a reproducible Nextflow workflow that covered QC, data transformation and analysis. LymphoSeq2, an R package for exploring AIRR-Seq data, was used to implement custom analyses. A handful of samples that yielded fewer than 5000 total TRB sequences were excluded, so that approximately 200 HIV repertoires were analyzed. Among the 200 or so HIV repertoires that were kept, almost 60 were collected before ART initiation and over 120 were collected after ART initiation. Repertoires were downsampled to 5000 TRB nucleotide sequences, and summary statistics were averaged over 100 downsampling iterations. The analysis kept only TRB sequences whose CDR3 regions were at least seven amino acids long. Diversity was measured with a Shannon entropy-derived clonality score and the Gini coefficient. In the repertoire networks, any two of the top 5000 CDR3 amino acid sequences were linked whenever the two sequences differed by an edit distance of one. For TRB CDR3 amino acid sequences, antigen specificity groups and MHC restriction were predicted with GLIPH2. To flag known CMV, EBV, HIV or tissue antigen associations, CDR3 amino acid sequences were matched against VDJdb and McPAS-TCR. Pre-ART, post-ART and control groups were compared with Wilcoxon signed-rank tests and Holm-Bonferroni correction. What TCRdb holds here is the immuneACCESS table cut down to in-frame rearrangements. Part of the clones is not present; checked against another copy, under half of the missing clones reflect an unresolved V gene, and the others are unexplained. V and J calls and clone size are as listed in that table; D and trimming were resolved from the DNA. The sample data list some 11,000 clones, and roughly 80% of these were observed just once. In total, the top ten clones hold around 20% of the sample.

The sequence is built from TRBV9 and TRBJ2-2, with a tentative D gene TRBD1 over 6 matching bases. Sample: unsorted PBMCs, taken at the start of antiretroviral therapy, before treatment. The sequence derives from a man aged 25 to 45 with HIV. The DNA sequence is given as TGTGCCAGCAGCGTTCAGGGGACCGGGGAGCTGTTTTTT. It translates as CASSVQGTGELFF.